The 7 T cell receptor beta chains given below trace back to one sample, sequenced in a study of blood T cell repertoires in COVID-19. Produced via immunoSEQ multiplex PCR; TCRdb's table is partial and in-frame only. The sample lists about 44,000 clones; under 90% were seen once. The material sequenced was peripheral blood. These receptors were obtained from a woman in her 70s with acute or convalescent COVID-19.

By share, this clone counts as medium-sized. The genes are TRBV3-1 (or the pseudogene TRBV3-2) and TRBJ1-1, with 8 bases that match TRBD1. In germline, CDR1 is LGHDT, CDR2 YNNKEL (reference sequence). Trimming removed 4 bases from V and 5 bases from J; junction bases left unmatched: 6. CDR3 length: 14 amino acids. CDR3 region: CASSLRTGTTEAFF. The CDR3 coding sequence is TGTGCCAGCAGCCTTCGGACAGGGACGACTGAAGCTTTCTTT.

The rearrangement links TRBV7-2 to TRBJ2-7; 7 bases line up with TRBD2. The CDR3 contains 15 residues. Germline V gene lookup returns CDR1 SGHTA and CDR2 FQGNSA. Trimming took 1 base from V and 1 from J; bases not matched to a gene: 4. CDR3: CASSLGGRRSYEQYF. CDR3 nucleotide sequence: TGTGCCAGCAGCTTAGGCGGGAGAAGGTCCTACGAGCAGTACTTC.

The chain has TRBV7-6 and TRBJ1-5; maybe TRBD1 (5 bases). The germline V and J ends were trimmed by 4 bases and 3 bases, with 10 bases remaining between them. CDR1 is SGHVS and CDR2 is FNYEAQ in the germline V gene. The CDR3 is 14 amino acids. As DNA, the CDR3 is TGTGCCAGCAGCTCGGGGACTGTCAATCAGCCCCAGCATTTT. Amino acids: CASSSGTVNQPQHF.

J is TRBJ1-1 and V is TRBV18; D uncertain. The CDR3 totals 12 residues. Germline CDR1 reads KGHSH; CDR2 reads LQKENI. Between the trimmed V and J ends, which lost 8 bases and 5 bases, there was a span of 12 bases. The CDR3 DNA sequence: TGTGCCAGCAGCGAGGGAGGGACTGAAGCTTTCTTT. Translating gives CASSEGGTEAFF.

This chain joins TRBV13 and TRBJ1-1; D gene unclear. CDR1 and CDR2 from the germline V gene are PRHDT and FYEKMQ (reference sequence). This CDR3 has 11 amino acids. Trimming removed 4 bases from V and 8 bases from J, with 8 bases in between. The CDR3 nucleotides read TGTGCCAGCAGCTCCGAGGCAGAAGCTTTCTTT. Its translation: CASSSEAEAFF.

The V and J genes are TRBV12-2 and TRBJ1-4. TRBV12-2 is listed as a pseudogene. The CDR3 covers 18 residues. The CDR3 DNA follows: TGTGCAAGTCGCTTGAAGGATGGAAGGATCGGAGCTAATGAAAAACTGTTTTTT. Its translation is CASRLKDGRIGANEKLFF.

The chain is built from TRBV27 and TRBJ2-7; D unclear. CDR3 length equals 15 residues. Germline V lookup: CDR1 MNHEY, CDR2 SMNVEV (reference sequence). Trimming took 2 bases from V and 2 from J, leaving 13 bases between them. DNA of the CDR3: TGTGCCAGCAGTTTACCTTCGTCAGGCCCCTACGAGCAGTACTTC. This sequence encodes CASSLPSSGPYEQYF.